A single sample gave rise to the 13 T cell receptor beta chains below, sequenced in a study of T cells in tumors after PD-1 blockade. Clones were read by immunoSEQ multiplex PCR, and TCRdb kept only the in-frame ones, dropping some. Here the sample spans approximately 50,000 clones, approximately 80% being singletons. Sequenced here: PBMCs, sampled before anti-PD-1 therapy. The origin of the receptors is a human donor with advanced basal cell or squamous cell carcinoma (not recorded which).

V is TRBV5-5 and J is TRBJ1-1; 7 nucleotides line up with TRBD1. Losses at the gene ends were 5 bases for V and 6 bases for J; bases not matched to a gene: 13. Per the germline V gene, CDR1 is SGHKS and CDR2 is YYEKEE (reference sequence). The CDR3 is made up of 15 amino acids. The CDR3 region is CASRKSDRVSAEAFF. The CDR3 bases are TGTGCCAGCAGGAAAAGCGACAGGGTAAGCGCTGAAGCTTTCTTT. Using reference TRBV5-5 and TRBJ1-1 for the parts outside the CDR3, the full variable domain is DAGVTQSPTHLIKTRGQQVTLRCSPISGHKSVSWYQQVLGQGPQFIFQYYEKEERGRGNFPDRFSARQFPNYSSELNVNALLLGDSALYLCASRKSDRVSAEAFFGQGTRLTVV.

The J gene is TRBJ2-5, the V gene TRBV6-4, with TRBD2 matching 9 bases. Germline V gene data show CDR1 as MRHNA and CDR2 as SNTAGT. V lost 5 bases and J lost 11; bases outside the gene matches: 12. This CDR3 spans 14 amino acids. CDR3 DNA: TGTGCCAGCAGTACCGGGACTAGCCCTCGTGAGCAGTACTTC. Translating it yields CASSTGTSPREQYF.

This clone was observed a single time. J is TRBJ2-5 and V is TRBV19; D is perhaps TRBD1 (6 bases). This CDR3 is built from 13 residues. Trimming removed 6 bases at V and 7 bases at J, with 15 bases between. The germline V gene has CDR1 LNHDA and CDR2 SQIVND (reference sequence). The CDR3 coding sequence is TGTGCCAGTAGGAACACAGGGTCGGTGACCCAGTACTTC. Amino acid sequence: CASRNTGSVTQYF.

The chain combines TRBV2 with TRBJ2-1; TRBD1 matches at 8 bases. This CDR3 spans 15 amino acids. V was pared by 5 bases and J by 0 bases, with 3 bases of the junction left unmatched. CDR1 and CDR2 from the germline V gene are SNHLY and FYNNEI. The CDR3 loop is CASSIDRGSYNEQFF. CDR3 sequence (DNA): TGTGCCAGCAGTATCGACAGGGGCTCCTACAATGAGCAGTTCTTC.

This clone is medium-sized (0.01 to 0.1%) within its sample. This chain connects TRBV5-6 to TRBJ2-1; D is unclear. Per the germline V gene, CDR1 is SGHDT and CDR2 is YYEEEE. V lost 0 bases and J lost 10, with 17 bases in between. This CDR3 has 15 residues. The CDR3: CASSLDQTTSREQFF. The CDR3 bases are TGTGCCAGCAGCTTGGACCAAACTACATCGAGGGAGCAGTTCTTC.

This clone was seen more than once but under ten times. V is TRBV27 and J is TRBJ2-2; D is unclear. Germline lookup yields CDR1 MNHEY and CDR2 SMNVEV (reference sequence). Trimming cost V 10 bases and J 0 bases, with 12 bases left between them. This CDR3 contains 14 residues. In DNA form, the CDR3 reads TGTGCCACCCTTAGGACGGCGAACACCGGGGAGCTGTTTTTT. It codes for CATLRTANTGELFF.

The J gene is TRBJ2-5, the V gene TRBV10-2; TRBD1 is a possible D gene (6 bases). Trimming left V 0 bases short and J 5 bases short, with 16 bases between. Germline CDR1 WSHSY, CDR2 SAAADI. The CDR3 contains 16 residues. The CDR3 sequence: CASSESLTGIGETQYF. The CDR3 DNA sequence: TGCGCCAGCAGTGAGTCTTTGACAGGCATAGGGGAGACCCAGTACTTC.

This chain uses TRBV18 with TRBJ2-1; possibly TRBD2 for D (5 bases). Trimming stripped 3 bases from V and 3 bases from J, with 15 bases between. CDR1 and CDR2 from the germline V gene are KGHSH and LQKENI. This CDR3 has 16 residues. CDR3 nucleotide sequence: TGTGCCAGCTCACCTAAAGACGTCGGGAACTACAATGAGCAGTTCTTC. Protein sequence: CASSPKDVGNYNEQFF.

This CDR3 reads CASSSLGGMNEQFF. CDR3 bases: TGTGCCAGCAGTTCCTTGGGGGGCATGAATGAGCAGTTCTTC. The chain combines TRBV6-6 with TRBJ2-1; D could derive from TRBD1 or TRBD2 (6 bases each). Germline V gene lookup returns CDR1 MNHNY and CDR2 SVGAGI (reference sequence). The CDR3 is 14 residues long. Trimming left V 4 bases short and J 7 bases short, with 14 bases between.

V gene TRBV6-5 combines with J gene TRBJ2-7, with D possibly being TRBD1 or TRBD2 (5 bases each). The germline V gene encodes CDR1 MNHEY and CDR2 SVGAGI. The CDR3 consists of 13 residues. V lost 10 bases, J lost 0 bases, and 13 bases lay in between. The CDR3 nucleotides are TGTGCCACCCTGGGGACGGCCTCCTACGAGCAGTACTTC. This gives the protein CATLGTASYEQYF.

The CDR3 region has the DNA TGTGCCAGCAGCTTGCGCCATAGGTCTGGGGGCACTGAAGCTTTCTTT. Amino acids: CASSLRHRSGGTEAFF. V and J are TRBV5-6 and TRBJ1-1; a possible D gene is TRBD1 (5 bases). V lost 1 base, J lost 4 bases, and 17 bases lay in between. CDR1 and CDR2 (germline): SGHDT, YYEEEE. The CDR3 consists of 16 residues.

The gene calls are TRBV5-1 and TRBJ1-1, with D uncertain. Trimming left V 5 bases short and J 0 bases short, with 5 bases between. CDR1 is SGHRS and CDR2 is YFSETQ in the germline V gene. CDR3 length: 12 residues. The CDR3 reads CASRQLNTEAFF. The CDR3 DNA sequence: TGCGCCAGCAGACAGTTGAACACTGAAGCTTTCTTT. The variable domain in full, completed from reference TRBV5-1 and TRBJ1-1, reads KAGVTQTPRYLIKTRGQQVTLSCSPISGHRSVSWYQQTPGQGLQFLFEYFSETQRNKGNFPGRFSGRQFSNSRSEMNVSTLELGDSALYLCASRQLNTEAFFGQGTRLTVV.

The CDR3 region is CSVEAPRVGTQYF. Written as DNA, the CDR3 is TGCAGCGTTGAAGCCCCGCGGGTGGGGACCCAGTACTTC. The genes are TRBV29-1 and TRBJ2-5; TRBD2 might be the D (5 bases). The CDR3 is made up of 13 amino acids. The V end was cut by 1 base, the J end by 7 bases, with 13 bases between. Germline loops: CDR1 SQVTM, CDR2 ANQGSEA.